This T cell receptor (beta chain) was identified in a study of T cell responses to AZD1222 COVID-19 vaccine. About the research overall: Second doses were pooled across both intervals (about 4 or about 12 weeks). Points from the study as a whole: Repertoire sampling occurred only after the peak T cell response.

Clones were sequenced by immunoSEQ multiplex PCR, and TCRdb holds only the in-frame ones, with some missing. Here the sample spans more than 100,000 clones, approximately 84% being singletons. Germline V CDR1 and CDR2: SGHRS, YFSETQ. The CDR3 sequence is 15 residues long. The V end was cut by 0 bases, the J end by 2 bases, with 11 bases between. Concerning this clone itself: Its target is unknown.

The sequencing used peripheral blood, collected on day 0 of AZD1222 vaccination. The genes are TRBV5-1 and TRBJ1-2; D is uncertain. This TCR was recovered from an adult in good health. The CDR3 DNA reads TGCGCCAGCAGCTTGGGAACACCTTCAAACTATGGCTACACCTTC. Protein product: CASSLGTPSNYGYTF.